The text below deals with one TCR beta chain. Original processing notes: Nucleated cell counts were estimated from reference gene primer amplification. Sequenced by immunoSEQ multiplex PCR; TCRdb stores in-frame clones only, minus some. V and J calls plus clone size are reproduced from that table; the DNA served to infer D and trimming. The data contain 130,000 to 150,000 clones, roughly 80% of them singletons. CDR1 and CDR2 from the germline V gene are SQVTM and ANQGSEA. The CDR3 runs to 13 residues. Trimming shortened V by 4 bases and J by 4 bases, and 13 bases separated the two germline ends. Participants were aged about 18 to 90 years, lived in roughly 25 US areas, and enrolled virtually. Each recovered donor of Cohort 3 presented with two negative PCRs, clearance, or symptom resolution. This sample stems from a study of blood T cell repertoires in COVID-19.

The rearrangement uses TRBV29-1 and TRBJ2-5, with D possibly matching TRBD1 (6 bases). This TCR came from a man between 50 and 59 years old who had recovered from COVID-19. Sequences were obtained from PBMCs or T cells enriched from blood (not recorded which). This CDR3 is CSVVQGSTETQYF. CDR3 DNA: TGCAGCGTTGTACAGGGCTCAACAGAGACCCAGTACTTC.